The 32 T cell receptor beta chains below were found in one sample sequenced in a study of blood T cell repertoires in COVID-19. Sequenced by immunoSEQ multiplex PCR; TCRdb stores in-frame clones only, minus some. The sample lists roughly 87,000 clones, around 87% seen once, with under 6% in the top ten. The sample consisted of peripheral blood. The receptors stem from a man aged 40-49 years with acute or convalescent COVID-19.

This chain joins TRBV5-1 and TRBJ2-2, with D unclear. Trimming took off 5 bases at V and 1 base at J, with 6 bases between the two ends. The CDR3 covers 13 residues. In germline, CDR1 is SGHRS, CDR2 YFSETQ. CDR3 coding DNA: TGCGCCAGCAGTCCCGGGAACACCGGGGAGCTGTTTTTT. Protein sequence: CASSPGNTGELFF.

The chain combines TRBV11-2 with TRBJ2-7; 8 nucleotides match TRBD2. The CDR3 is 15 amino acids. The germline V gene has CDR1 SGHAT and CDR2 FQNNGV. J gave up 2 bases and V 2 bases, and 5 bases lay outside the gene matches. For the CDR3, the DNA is TGTGCCAGCAGCTTATTAATTAGCGGGACCTACGAGCAGTACTTC. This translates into CASSLLISGTYEQYF.

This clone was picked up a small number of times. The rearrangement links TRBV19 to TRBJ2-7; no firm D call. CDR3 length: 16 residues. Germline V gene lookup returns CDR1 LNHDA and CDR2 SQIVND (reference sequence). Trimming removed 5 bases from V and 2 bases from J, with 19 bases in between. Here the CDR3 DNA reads TGTGCCAGTAGTCACTCCCTAGGCAGATATACCTACGAGCAGTACTTC. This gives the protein CASSHSLGRYTYEQYF.

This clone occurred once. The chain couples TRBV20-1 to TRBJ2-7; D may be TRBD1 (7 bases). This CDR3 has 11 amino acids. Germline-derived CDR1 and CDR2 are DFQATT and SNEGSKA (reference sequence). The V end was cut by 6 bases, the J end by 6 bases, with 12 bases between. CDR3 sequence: CSARGAGEQYF. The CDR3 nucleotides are TGCAGTGCCAGGGGGGCCGGCGAGCAGTACTTC.

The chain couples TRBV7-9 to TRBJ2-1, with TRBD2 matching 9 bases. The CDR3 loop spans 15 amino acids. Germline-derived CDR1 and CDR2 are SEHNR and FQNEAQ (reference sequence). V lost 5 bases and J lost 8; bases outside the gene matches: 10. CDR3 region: CASSVSGGARDEQFF. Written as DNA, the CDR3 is TGTGCCAGCAGCGTTAGCGGGGGAGCGAGGGATGAGCAGTTCTTC.

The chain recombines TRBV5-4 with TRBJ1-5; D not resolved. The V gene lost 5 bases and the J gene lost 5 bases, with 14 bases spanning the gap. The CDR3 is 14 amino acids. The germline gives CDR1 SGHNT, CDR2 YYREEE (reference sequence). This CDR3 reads CASSREGLDQPQHF. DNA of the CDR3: TGTGCCAGCAGTCGAGAGGGTTTGGATCAGCCCCAGCATTTT. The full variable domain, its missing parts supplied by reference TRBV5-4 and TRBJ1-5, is ETGVTQSPTHLIKTRGQQVTLRCSSQSGHNTVSWYQQALGQGPQFIFQYYREEENGRGNFPPRFSGLQFPNYSSELNVNALELDDSALYLCASSREGLDQPQHFGDGTRLSIL.

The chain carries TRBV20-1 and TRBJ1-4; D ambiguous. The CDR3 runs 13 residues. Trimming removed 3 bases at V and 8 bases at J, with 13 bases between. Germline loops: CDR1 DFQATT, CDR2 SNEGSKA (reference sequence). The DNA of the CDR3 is TGCAGTGCTAGTATCCAGAACGGGGAAAAACTGTTTTTT. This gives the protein CSASIQNGEKLFF.

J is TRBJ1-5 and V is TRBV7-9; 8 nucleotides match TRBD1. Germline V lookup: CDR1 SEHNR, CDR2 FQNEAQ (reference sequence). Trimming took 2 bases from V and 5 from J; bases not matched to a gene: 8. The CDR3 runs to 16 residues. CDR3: CASSLSSGGADQPQHF. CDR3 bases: TGTGCCAGCAGCTTATCGTCAGGGGGCGCGGATCAGCCCCAGCATTTT.

This CDR3 reads CASSKGLAGPGETQYF. In DNA form, the CDR3 reads TGTGCCAGCAGCAAGGGACTAGCGGGGCCGGGGGAGACCCAGTACTTC. This chain uses TRBV7-2 with TRBJ2-5, with TRBD2 identical over 13 bases. From germline, CDR1 is SGHTA and CDR2 FQGNSA. The CDR3 has 16 residues. Trimming at V came to 5 bases and at J to 5 bases, leaving 8 bases not matched to a gene.

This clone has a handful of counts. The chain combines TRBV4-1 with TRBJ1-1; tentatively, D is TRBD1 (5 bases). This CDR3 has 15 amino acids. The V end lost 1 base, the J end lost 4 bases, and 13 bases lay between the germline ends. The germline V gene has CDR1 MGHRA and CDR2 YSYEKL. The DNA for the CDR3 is TGCGCCAGCAGCCAAGGGGCAGGGCGGTTCACTGAAGCTTTCTTT. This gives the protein CASSQGAGRFTEAFF.

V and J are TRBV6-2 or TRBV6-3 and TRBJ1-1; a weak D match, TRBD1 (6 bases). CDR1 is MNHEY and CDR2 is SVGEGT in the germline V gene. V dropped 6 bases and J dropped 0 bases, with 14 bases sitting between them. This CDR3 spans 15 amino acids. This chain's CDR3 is CASSISWGLNTEAFF. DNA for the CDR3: TGTGCCAGCAGCATCAGTTGGGGGCTGAACACTGAAGCTTTCTTT.

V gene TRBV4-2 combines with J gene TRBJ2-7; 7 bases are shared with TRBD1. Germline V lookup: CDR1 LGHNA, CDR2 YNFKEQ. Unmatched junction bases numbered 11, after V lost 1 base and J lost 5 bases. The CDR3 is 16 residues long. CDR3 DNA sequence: TGTGCCAGCAGCCAAGGATTGACAGGGATTTTGAACGAGCAGTACTTC. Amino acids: CASSQGLTGILNEQYF.

The CDR3 coding sequence is TGTGCCAGCAGCTTAGAGTCACTCCCGAACACTGAAGCTTTCTTT. Protein product: CASSLESLPNTEAFF. The J gene is TRBJ1-1, the V gene TRBV11-2; D remains ambiguous. The CDR3 is 15 amino acids. Germline V gene lookup returns CDR1 SGHAT and CDR2 FQNNGV. V gave up 0 bases and J gave up 1 base, with 9 bases separating them.

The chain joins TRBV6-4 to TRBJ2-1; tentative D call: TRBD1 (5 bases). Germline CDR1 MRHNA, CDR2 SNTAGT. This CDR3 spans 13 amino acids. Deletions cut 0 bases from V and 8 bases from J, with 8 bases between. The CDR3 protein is CASSDSWGDEQFF. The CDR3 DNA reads TGTGCCAGCAGTGACTCTTGGGGCGATGAGCAGTTCTTC.

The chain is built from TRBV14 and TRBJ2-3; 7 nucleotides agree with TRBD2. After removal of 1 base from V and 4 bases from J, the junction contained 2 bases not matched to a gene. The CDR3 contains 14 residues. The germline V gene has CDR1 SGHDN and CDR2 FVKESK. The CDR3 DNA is TGTGCCAGCAGCCAAGGGGGGGGTCCAGATACGCAGTATTTT. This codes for CASSQGGGPDTQYF. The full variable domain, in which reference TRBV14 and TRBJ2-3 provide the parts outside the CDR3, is EAGVTQFPSHSVIEKGQTVTLRCDPISGHDNLYWYRRVMGKEIKFLLHFVKESKQDESGMPNNRFLAERTGGTYSTLKVQPAELEDSGVYFCASSQGGGPDTQYFGPGTRLTVL.

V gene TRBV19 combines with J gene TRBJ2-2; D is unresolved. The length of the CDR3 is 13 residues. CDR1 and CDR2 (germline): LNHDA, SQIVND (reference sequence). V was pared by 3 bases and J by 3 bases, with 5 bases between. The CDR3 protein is CASSMADTGELFF. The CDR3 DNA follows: TGTGCCAGTAGTATGGCGGACACCGGGGAGCTGTTTTTT. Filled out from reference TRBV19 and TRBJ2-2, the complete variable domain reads DGGITQSPKYLFRKEGQNVTLSCEQNLNHDAMYWYRQDPGQGLRLIYYSQIVNDFQKGDIAEGYSVSREKKESFPLTVTSAQKNPTAFYLCASSMADTGELFFGEGSRLTVL.

The CDR3 is CASSLVVGGQGQETQYF. For the CDR3, the DNA is TGTGCCAGCAGCTTAGTTGTTGGCGGGCAGGGGCAAGAGACCCAGTACTTC. The genes are TRBV13 and TRBJ2-5; tentative D call: TRBD1 (6 bases). V lost 1 base to trimming and J lost 2 bases, with 17 bases between them. This CDR3 spans 17 amino acids. Per the germline V gene, CDR1 is PRHDT and CDR2 is FYEKMQ (reference sequence).

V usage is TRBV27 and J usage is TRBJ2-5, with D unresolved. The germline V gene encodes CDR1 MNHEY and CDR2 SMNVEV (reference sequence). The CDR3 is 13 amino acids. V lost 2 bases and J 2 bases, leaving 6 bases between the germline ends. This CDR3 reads CASSLNSQETQYF. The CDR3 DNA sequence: TGTGCCAGCAGTTTAAACTCGCAAGAGACCCAGTACTTC.

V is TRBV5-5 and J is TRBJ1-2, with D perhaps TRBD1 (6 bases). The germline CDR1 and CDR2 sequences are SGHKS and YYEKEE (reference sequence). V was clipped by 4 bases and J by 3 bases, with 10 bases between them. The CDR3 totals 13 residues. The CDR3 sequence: CASSPEGDYGYTF. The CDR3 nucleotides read TGTGCCAGCAGCCCTGAGGGGGACTATGGCTACACCTTC.

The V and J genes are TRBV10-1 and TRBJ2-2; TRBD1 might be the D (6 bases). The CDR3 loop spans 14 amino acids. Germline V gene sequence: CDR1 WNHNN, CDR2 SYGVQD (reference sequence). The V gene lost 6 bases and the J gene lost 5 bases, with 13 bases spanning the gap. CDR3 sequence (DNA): TGCGCCAGCAGCGGGGACACGCGGACCGGGGAGCTGTTTTTT. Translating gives CASSGDTRTGELFF.

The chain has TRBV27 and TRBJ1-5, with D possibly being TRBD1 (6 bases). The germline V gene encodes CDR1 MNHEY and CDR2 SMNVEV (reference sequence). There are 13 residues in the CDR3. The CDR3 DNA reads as TGTGCTACCAGCAGGGGATCTGATCAGCCCCAGCATTTT. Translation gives CATSRGSDQPQHF.

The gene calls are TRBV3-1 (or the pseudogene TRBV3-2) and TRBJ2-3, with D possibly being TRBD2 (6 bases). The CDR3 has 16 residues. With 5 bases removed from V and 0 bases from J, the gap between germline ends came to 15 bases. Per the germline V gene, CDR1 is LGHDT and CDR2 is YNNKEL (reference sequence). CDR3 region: CASSSGTFHSTDTQYF. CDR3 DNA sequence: TGTGCCAGCAGCTCCGGGACTTTTCATAGCACAGATACGCAGTATTTT.

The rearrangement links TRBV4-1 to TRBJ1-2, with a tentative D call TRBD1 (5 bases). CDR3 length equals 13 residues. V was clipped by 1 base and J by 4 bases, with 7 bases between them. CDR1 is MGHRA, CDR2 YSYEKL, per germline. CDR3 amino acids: CASSQADSYGYTF. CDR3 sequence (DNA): TGCGCCAGCAGCCAAGCCGACAGCTATGGCTACACCTTC.

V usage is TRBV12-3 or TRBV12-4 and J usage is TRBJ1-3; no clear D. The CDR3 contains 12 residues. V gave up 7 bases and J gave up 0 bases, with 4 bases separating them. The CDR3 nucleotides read TGTGCCAGCACCAACTCTGGAAACACCATATATTTT. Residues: CASTNSGNTIYF.

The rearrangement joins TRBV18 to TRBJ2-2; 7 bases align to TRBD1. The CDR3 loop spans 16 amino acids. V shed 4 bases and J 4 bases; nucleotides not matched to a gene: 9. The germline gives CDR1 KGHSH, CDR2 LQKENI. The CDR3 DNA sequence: TGTGCCAGCTCACGAACCGGGACAGCCATCACCGGGGAGCTGTTTTTT. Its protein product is CASSRTGTAITGELFF.

The DNA of the CDR3 is TGTGCCAGTAGTATCGGGATCGTCAATCAGCCCCAGCATTTT. Amino acid sequence: CASSIGIVNQPQHF. The chain employs TRBV19 and TRBJ1-5, with unresolved D. Germline values: CDR1 LNHDA, CDR2 SQIVND (reference sequence). This CDR3 is 14 amino acids long. The V gene lost 3 bases and the J gene lost 3 bases, with 9 bases spanning the gap.

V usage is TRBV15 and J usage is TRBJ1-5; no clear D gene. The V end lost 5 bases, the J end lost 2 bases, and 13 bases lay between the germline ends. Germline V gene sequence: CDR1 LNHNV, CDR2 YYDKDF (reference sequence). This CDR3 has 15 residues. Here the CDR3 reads CATSRDPGGNQPQHF. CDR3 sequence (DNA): TGTGCCACCAGCCGTGACCCGGGTGGCAATCAGCCCCAGCATTTT.

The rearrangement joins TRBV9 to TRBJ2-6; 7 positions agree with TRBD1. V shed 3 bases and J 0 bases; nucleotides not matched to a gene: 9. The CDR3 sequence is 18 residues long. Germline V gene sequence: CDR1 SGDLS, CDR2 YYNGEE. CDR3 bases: TGTGCCAGCAGCGCCCGGACAGGAGATGGCTCTGGGGCCAACGTCCTGACTTTC. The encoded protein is CASSARTGDGSGANVLTF.

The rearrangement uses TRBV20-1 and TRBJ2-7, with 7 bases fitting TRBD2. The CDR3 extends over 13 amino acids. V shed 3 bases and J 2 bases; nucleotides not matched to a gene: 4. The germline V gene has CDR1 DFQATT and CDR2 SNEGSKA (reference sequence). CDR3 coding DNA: TGCAGTGCTAGTGGTAGCGGGCCCTACGAGCAGTACTTC. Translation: CSASGSGPYEQYF.

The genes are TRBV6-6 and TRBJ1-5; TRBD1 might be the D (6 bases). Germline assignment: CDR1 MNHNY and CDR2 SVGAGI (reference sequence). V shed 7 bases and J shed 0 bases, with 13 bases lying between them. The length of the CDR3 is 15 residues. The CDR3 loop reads CASTLDRSSNQPQHF. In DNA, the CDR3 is TGTGCCAGCACCCTAGACAGGTCTAGCAATCAGCCCCAGCATTTT.

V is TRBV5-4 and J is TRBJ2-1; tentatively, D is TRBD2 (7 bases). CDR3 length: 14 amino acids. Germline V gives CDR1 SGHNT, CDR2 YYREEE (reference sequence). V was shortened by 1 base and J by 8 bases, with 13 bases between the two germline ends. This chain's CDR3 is CASSLRGGADEQFF. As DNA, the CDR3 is TGTGCCAGCAGCTTGCGAGGGGGGGCAGATGAGCAGTTCTTC.

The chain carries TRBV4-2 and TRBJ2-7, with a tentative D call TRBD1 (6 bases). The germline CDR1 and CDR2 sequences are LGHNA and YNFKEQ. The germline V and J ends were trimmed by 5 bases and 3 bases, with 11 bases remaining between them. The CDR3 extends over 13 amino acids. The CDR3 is CASSSQGNYEQYF. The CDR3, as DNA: TGTGCCAGCAGCTCCCAGGGGAACTACGAGCAGTACTTC.